The 21 T cell receptor beta chains below come from one sample, sequenced in a study of blood T cell repertoires in COVID-19. Measured with immunoSEQ multiplex PCR; TCRdb has only the in-frame clones, and not every one. The table lists a few hundred thousand clones, 70% to 90% of them singletons. Material: PBMCs or T cells enriched from blood (not recorded which). These receptors all come from a woman aged 25 to 39 who had recovered from COVID-19.

The chain combines TRBV11-2 with TRBJ1-1, with 11 bases lining up with TRBD1. Germline CDR1 SGHAT, CDR2 FQNNGV. Trimming cost V 1 base and J 8 bases; bases outside gene matches: 9. This CDR3 spans 16 amino acids. CDR3 in amino acids: CASSLGEDRGLGEAFF. The CDR3 nucleotides read TGTGCCAGCAGCTTAGGTGAGGACAGGGGGCTAGGGGAAGCTTTCTTT.

The chain links TRBV19 to TRBJ1-6; D not certain. With 3 bases removed from V and 5 bases from J, the gap between germline ends came to 20 bases. CDR1 is LNHDA, CDR2 SQIVND, per germline (reference sequence). The CDR3 has 18 amino acids. The CDR3 DNA reads as TGTGCCAGTAGTATTAGACTTTTAGCGGCAGGTGATAATTCACCCCTCCACTTT. It is translated as CASSIRLLAAGDNSPLHF.

This clone showed up just a few times. This chain uses TRBV7-2 with TRBJ1-1; D ambiguous. The CDR3 totals 12 residues. The V gene's germline CDR1 is SGHTA and CDR2 FQGNSA. Trimming took 2 bases from V and 5 from J, leaving 6 bases between them. The CDR3 loop reads CASSLHRTEAFF. CDR3 nucleotides: TGTGCCAGCAGCTTACATAGAACTGAAGCTTTCTTT.

J is TRBJ1-5 and V is TRBV4-1; D uncertain. V shed 0 bases and J shed 5 bases, with 5 bases lying between them. The CDR3 is made up of 13 amino acids. Germline CDR1 MGHRA, CDR2 YSYEKL. The CDR3 region has the DNA TGCGCCAGCAGCCAAGATTCGGATCAGCCCCAGCATTTT. This encodes CASSQDSDQPQHF.

There are a few counts of this clone. The J gene is TRBJ2-3, the V gene TRBV9; D not resolved. Germline V lookup: CDR1 SGDLS, CDR2 YYNGEE. V was pared by 0 bases and J by 3 bases, with 11 bases between. This CDR3 comprises 15 residues. The CDR3 DNA reads as TGTGCCAGCAGCGTAGTTGATCGGTGGACAGATACGCAGTATTTT. Translating gives CASSVVDRWTDTQYF.

The chain is built from TRBV18 and TRBJ2-6; tentatively, D is TRBD2 (6 bases). This CDR3 has 16 residues. Germline loops: CDR1 KGHSH, CDR2 LQKENI. V lost 3 bases and J 2 bases, leaving 11 bases between the germline ends. The DNA for the CDR3 is TGTGCCAGCTCACCCTACGCGGGAACTGGGGCCAACGTCCTGACTTTC. As protein: CASSPYAGTGANVLTF.

The chain links TRBV4-2 to TRBJ2-3; 11 bases fit TRBD2. The CDR3 is 18 amino acids. Germline values: CDR1 LGHNA, CDR2 YNFKEQ. V shed 2 bases, J shed 0 bases, and the junction held 7 bases outside the gene matches. The CDR3 DNA follows: TGTGCCAGCAGCCAACGACTAGCGGGACAATCTAGCACAGATACGCAGTATTTT. It translates to CASSQRLAGQSSTDTQYF.

Remarks on this clone: Mismatch with germline at one junction end may stem from a read error. The J gene is TRBJ2-1, the V gene TRBV12-3 or TRBV12-4; 7 bases line up with TRBD1. CDR3 length equals 11 residues. The CDR3 reads CAILRDRKGIF. The DNA of the CDR3 is TGTGCCATCCTCCGGGACAGAAAAGGGATCTTC.

The rearrangement uses TRBV9 and TRBJ2-3; D remains ambiguous. CDR1 is SGDLS and CDR2 is YYNGEE in the germline V gene. This CDR3 is 16 amino acids long. Trimming took off 4 bases at V and 3 bases at J, with 18 bases between the two ends. CDR3 residues: CASSPQMYPSTDTQYF. The DNA of the CDR3 is TGTGCCAGCAGCCCCCAGATGTACCCTAGTACAGATACGCAGTATTTT.

This CDR3 reads CASSFSPSGSVGELFF. Written as DNA, the CDR3 is TGTGCCAGCAGTTTTTCGCCTAGCGGGAGCGTGGGGGAGCTGTTTTTT. The rearrangement uses TRBV28 and TRBJ2-2, with TRBD2 matching 10 bases. Trimming at V came to 3 bases and at J to 8 bases, leaving 9 bases not matched to a gene. Germline V gene sequence: CDR1 MDHEN, CDR2 SYDVKM. There are 16 residues in the CDR3.

V and J are TRBV6-5 and TRBJ2-3; maybe TRBD2 (6 bases). CDR3 length equals 16 residues. V gave up 0 bases and J gave up 3 bases, with 13 bases separating them. Germline V gene data show CDR1 as MNHEY and CDR2 as SVGAGI. The CDR3 is CASSYSTGESTDTQYF. The DNA for the CDR3 is TGTGCCAGCAGTTACTCGACGGGAGAGTCGACAGATACGCAGTATTTT.

The genes are TRBV27 and TRBJ2-3; possible D gene TRBD1, 6 bases. The CDR3 sequence is 15 residues long. Germline V gene lookup returns CDR1 MNHEY and CDR2 SMNVEV (reference sequence). V dropped 2 bases and J dropped 3 bases, with 12 bases sitting between them. DNA of the CDR3: TGTGCCAGCAGTTTAGGTGGGGGCAGAACAGATACGCAGTATTTT. Translating gives CASSLGGGRTDTQYF.

Comments on this clone: The sample contains more than one DNA sequence encoding this CDR3. V usage is TRBV27 and J usage is TRBJ1-2; perhaps TRBD1 as D (6 bases). CDR1 MNHEY and CDR2 SMNVEV come from the germline V gene (reference sequence). V was shortened by 3 bases and J by 5 bases, with 10 bases between the two germline ends. CDR3 length: 13 residues. CDR3 sequence (DNA): TGTGCCAGCAGTTTGCAGGGGCCATATGGCTACACCTTC. This codes for CASSLQGPYGYTF.

J is TRBJ2-2 and V is TRBV25-1; 12 bases map to TRBD1. The CDR3 consists of 16 residues. V trimming: 5 bases; J trimming: 7 bases; junction bases outside the gene matches: 8. Germline values: CDR1 MGHDK, CDR2 SYGVNS. The CDR3 nucleotides are TGTGCCAGCAGTACCGGGACAGGGGGCTGGGGCGGGGAGCTGTTTTTT. As protein: CASSTGTGGWGGELFF.

The rearrangement links TRBV28 to TRBJ2-4; the D gene is possibly TRBD1 (6 bases). Per germline, CDR1 MDHEN and CDR2 SYDVKM. CDR3 length equals 22 residues. The V end was cut by 6 bases, the J end by 2 bases, with 35 bases between. The CDR3 nucleotides are TGTGCCAGCAGAAGAGAATTATTGAGACTAAATAAAACAGGGCGATCCAAAAACATTCAGTACTTC. Protein: CASRRELLRLNKTGRSKNIQYF.

The V gene is TRBV29-1, the J gene TRBJ1-2; D gene ambiguous. The V end lost 6 bases, the J end lost 8 bases, and 7 bases lay between the germline ends. The CDR3 length is 9 residues. Germline CDR1 is SQVTM and CDR2 is ANQGSEA. CDR3 protein: CSVEPGYTF. The CDR3 DNA reads as TGCAGCGTGGAACCGGGCTACACCTTC.

The CDR3 reads CASSVYLAGVPHEQFF. The CDR3 DNA reads TGTGCCAGCAGCGTCTACCTAGCGGGAGTTCCTCATGAGCAGTTCTTC. The chain joins TRBV7-8 to TRBJ2-1; TRBD2 agrees at 10 bases. CDR1 SGHVS and CDR2 FQNEAQ come from the germline V gene. CDR3 length: 16 residues. Unmatched junction bases numbered 12, after V lost 5 bases and J lost 8 bases.

The chain carries TRBV7-9 and TRBJ2-1; unclear D gene. V was trimmed by 10 bases and J by 5 bases, leaving 12 bases between them. The germline CDR1 and CDR2 sequences are SEHNR and FQNEAQ (reference sequence). The CDR3 is 12 residues long. CDR3 residues: CATPSQNNEQFF. CDR3 nucleotides: TGTGCCACCCCCTCCCAGAACAATGAGCAGTTCTTC.

The V call is TRBV2, the J call TRBJ2-7; 7 bases match TRBD1. CDR3 length: 16 residues. Unmatched junction bases numbered 11, after V lost 6 bases and J lost 0 bases. Germline CDR1 is SNHLY and CDR2 is FYNNEI. CDR3 region: CASSRTGQEISYEQYF. The CDR3 DNA follows: TGTGCCAGCAGCCGTACTGGACAGGAAATCTCCTACGAGCAGTACTTC.

This clone was seen a single time. The chain couples TRBV28 to TRBJ2-7; 7 positions match TRBD2. V gave up 6 bases and J gave up 0 bases; unmatched junction bases: 8. This CDR3 has 15 amino acids. CDR1 and CDR2 (germline): MDHEN, SYDVKM. The DNA of the CDR3 is TGTGCCAGCAGCTGGGAGGGGCGGATCTCCTACGAGCAGTACTTC. It yields the protein CASSWEGRISYEQYF. Complete variable domain (other parts from reference TRBV28 and TRBJ2-7): DVKVTQSSRYLVKRTGEKVFLECVQDMDHENMFWYRQDPGLGLRLIYFSYDVKMKEKGDIPEGYSVSREKKERFSLILESASTNQTSMYLCASSWEGRISYEQYFGPGTRLTVT.

The chain has TRBV9 and TRBJ1-2; D perhaps matches TRBD1 (5 bases). Germline lookup yields CDR1 SGDLS and CDR2 YYNGEE. The V end lost 7 bases, the J end lost 4 bases, and 14 bases lay between the germline ends. This CDR3 is built from 13 residues. CDR3: CASGKDRSYGYTF. The CDR3 nucleotides are TGTGCCAGCGGAAAAGACAGATCCTATGGCTACACCTTC.